Following are 2 T cell receptor beta chains from one sample sequenced in a study of T-cell memory formation after mild COVID-19. MiXCR was run by TCRdb on the 5' RACE reads, yielding one entry per CDR3 protein. The table shows a few hundred thousand distinct CDR3 sequences, with 20% to 25% occurring only once. The sequencing sample was made of PBMCs or a T cell subset sorted from them (not recorded which). These receptors were taken from an adult woman who had mild COVID-19 (a few samples of this study predate the infection). Cell type and time point are not known.

With regard to this clonotype: One base away lies a much larger clone, so this may be a sequencing read error. The rearrangement joins TRBV20-1 to TRBJ1-1; tentative D call: TRBD1 (5 bases). The CDR3 sequence is 14 residues long. The germline CDR1 and CDR2 sequences are DFQATT and SNEGSKA (reference sequence). CDR3 nucleotide sequence: TGCAGTGCTAGGGGGGTACCACCGAACTCTGAAGCTTTCTTT. Amino acids: CSARGVPPNSEAFF.

V is TRBV7-8 and J is TRBJ1-3, with D maybe TRBD1 (6 bases). CDR1 is SGHVS and CDR2 is FQNEAQ in the germline V gene. V was cut by 4 bases and J by 4 bases, with 17 bases left in between. The CDR3 is 16 amino acids. The CDR3 here is CASSSTGTMGGNTIYF. For the CDR3, the DNA is TGTGCCAGCAGCTCTACAGGGACAATGGGCGGAAACACCATATATTTT.